The clone carrying this T cell receptor (beta chain) came up a few times. Its antigen is unidentified. The data were obtained in a study of T-cell memory formation after mild COVID-19. Study as a whole: TCR clusters were mostly donor specific.

The CDR3 contains 16 residues. Between the trimmed V and J ends, which lost 0 bases and 0 bases, there was a span of 13 bases. Germline values: CDR1 SGHDT, CDR2 YYEEEE. TCRdb independently ran MiXCR on the 5' RACE reads; one entry per CDR3 protein. The sample has hundreds of thousands of distinct CDR3 sequences; 20% to 25% are singletons. General observations from the study: Several responding clones turned up in pre-infection memory, indicating that cross-reactive memory may have taken part. A second wave expanding day 15 to 37 was CD4+-biased; contracting clones were balanced. Clones which contracted sat mainly in CM and EM if CD4+, and in EMRA if CD8+.

Sequenced sample: PBMCs or a T cell subset sorted from them (not recorded which). The receptor was derived from an adult woman who had mild COVID-19 (a few samples of this study predate the infection). Cell type and time point are not known. The chain couples TRBV5-6 to TRBJ2-7, with D tentatively TRBD1 (5 bases). This chain's CDR3 is CASSLAKLGASYEQYF. The CDR3, as DNA: TGTGCCAGCAGCTTGGCCAAGCTAGGGGCCTCCTACGAGCAGTACTTC.